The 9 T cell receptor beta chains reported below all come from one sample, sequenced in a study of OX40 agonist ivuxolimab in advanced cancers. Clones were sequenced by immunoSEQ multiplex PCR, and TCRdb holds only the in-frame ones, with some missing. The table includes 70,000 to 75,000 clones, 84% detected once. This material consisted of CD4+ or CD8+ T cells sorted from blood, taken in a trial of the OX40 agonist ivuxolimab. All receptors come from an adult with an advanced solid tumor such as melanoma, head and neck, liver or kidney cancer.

The CDR3 spells CASSRSHASGGSYEQYF. CDR3 sequence (DNA): TGCGCCAGCAGCCGCTCGCATGCTAGCGGGGGTTCCTACGAGCAGTACTTC. This chain joins TRBV4-1 and TRBJ2-7; TRBD2 matches 10 bases. CDR1 is MGHRA, CDR2 YSYEKL, per germline. The CDR3 runs to 17 residues. The trim removed 4 bases at V and 1 base at J, leaving 10 bases unmatched.

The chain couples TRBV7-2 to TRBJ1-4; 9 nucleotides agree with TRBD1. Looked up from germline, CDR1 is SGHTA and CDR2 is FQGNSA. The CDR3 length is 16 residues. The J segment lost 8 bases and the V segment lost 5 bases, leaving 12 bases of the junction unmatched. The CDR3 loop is CASSGGWDREGEKLFF. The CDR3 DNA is TGTGCCAGCAGCGGGGGATGGGACAGGGAAGGAGAAAAACTGTTTTTT.

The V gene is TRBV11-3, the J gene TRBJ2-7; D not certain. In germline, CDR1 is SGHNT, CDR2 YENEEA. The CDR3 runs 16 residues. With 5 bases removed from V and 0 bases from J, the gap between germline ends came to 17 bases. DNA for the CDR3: TGTGCCAGCAGCAGGCTAGAAGGGATTAGCTCCTACGAGCAGTACTTC. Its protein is CASSRLEGISSYEQYF.

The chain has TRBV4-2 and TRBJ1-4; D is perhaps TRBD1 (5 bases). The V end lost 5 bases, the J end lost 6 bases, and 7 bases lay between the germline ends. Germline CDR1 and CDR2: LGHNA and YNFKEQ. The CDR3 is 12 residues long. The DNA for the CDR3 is TGTGCCAGCAGCACGGGGGATGAAAAACTGTTTTTT. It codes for CASSTGDEKLFF.

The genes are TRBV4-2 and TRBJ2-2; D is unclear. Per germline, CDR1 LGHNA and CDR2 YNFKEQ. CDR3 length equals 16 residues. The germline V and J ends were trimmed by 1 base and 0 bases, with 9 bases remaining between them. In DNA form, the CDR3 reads TGTGCCAGCAGCCAAGCTTCAGGCGCGAACACCGGGGAGCTGTTTTTT. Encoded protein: CASSQASGANTGELFF.

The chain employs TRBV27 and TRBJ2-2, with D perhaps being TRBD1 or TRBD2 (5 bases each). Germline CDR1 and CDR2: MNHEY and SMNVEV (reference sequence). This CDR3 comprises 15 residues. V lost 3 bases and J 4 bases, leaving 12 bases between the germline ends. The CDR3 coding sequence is TGTGCCAGCAGTTTTAATCAGGGAGTCACCGGGGAGCTGTTTTTT. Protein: CASSFNQGVTGELFF.

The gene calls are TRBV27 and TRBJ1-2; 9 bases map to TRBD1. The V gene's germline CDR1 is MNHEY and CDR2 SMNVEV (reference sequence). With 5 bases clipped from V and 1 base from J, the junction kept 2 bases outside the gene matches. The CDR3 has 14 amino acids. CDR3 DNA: TGTGCCAGCAGTGGGACAGGGAATAACTATGGCTACACCTTC. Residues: CASSGTGNNYGYTF.

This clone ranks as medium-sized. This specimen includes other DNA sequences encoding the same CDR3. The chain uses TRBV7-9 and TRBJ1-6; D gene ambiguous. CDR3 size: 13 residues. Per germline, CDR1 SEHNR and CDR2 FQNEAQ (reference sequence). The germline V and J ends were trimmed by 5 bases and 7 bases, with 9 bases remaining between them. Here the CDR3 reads CASSTQGNSPLHF. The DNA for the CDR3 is TGTGCCAGCAGCACCCAAGGGAATTCACCCCTCCACTTT.

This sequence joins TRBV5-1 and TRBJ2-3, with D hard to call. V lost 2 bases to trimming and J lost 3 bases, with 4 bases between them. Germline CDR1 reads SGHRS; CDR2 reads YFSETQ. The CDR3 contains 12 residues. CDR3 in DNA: TGCGCCAGCAGCTTCGCGACAGATACGCAGTATTTT. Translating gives CASSFATDTQYF.